This T cell receptor (beta chain) emerged from a study of shared clonotypes between healthy human individuals (TCRdb year 2020). Notes on the research overall: A couple of women and three men aged 18 to 49 years were included in the cohort. For each donor, three plates each were used for CD4 naive and CD4 memory, two plates were used for CD8 naive, and one plate was used for CD8 memory. The study deeply sequenced blood TCR repertoires of about 5 healthy adults to estimate repertoire size and the extent of clonotype sharing between individuals. To increase sequencing depth and limit assay-specific biases, different laboratories used diverse techniques to prepare libraries and sequence TCR repertoires. Between about 0.8 and 8.9 billion PBMCs per donor were obtained by leukapheresis. The paper as a whole reports these results and caveats: Larger estimated clonotype richness was generally found for naive subsets than for memory subsets. Even with the large sequencing depth, rarefaction of the sorted-subset datasets indicated that sequencing was incomplete. Clonotypes shared by all four sorted-subset donors showed higher generation probabilities than non-shared clonotypes. Based on pairwise subsampling, the degree of clonotype sharing among donors was expected to be affected by sequencing depth. Sampling was restricted to blood, and TCR repertoires in tissues likely differ from the TCR repertoires found in blood. When several donors were compared, the shared fraction of clonotypes was around 4.6% for naive CD4, around 4% for naive CD8, 2.3% for memory CD4, and approximately 0.4% for memory CD8. The small number of donors limited the genetic and exposure-history diversity represented.

Using the deep immunoSEQ assay, TCR CDR3 regions were amplified from genomic DNA by multiplex PCR. Extracted genomic DNA from each cell subset was distributed evenly across all wells of several immunoSEQ 96-well plates, and each plate was treated as a replicate. Each replicate PCR for sorted subsets received around 200 ng genomic DNA, equal to about 30,000 T cell genomes. Purified libraries were measured with a Qubit 3.0 fluorometer, size-checked on a Bioanalyzer 2100, and measured again with the KAPA Library Quantification kit. A separate single-read 150-cycle Illumina NextSeq 550 flow cell was used to sequence each immunoSEQ 96-well plate. The study's own analysis went as follows. The immunoSEQ output contained only junctional sequences without quality scores, so filtering could not match that applied to full-length reads. To assign V/J genes and CDR3, sequences were annotated using PyIR, a Python wrapper for IgBLAST v1.9, with IMGT germline references. Any read was removed if the V/J assignment was weak (E-value above 1e-6), the CDR3 was missing, or the read contained stop codons, out-of-frame junctions, or ambiguous translated residues. V3J clonotypes were defined as sequences sharing an identical inferred V gene, J gene, and CDR3 amino acid sequence. The percentage overlap between two repertoires was calculated by dividing the number of shared unique clonotypes by the size of the smaller repertoire. Repertoire richness was assessed with RTK rarefaction, the Chao1 estimator, and Recon v2.1 estimates of unobserved clonotypes. OLGA was used to compute generation probabilities for all TCRbeta clonotypes that the gDNA method yielded from a handful of donors. Entries here come from immuneACCESS through TCRdb and include only in-frame sequences with V and J called. Some clones fail to appear in such tables; in the studies checked, an unresolved V gene covers under half of the shortfall, and the cause of the remainder is unknown. V, J and clone size derive from that table, while D and trimming were established from the DNA sequence. This sample lists under 600,000 clones; roughly 95% were detected once. About 0.06% of the sample goes to the ten largest clones.

Trimming removed 7 bases from V and 7 bases from J; the gene matches leave 18 bases unexplained. The CDR1 and CDR2 encoded by the germline V gene (reference sequence) are LNHDA and SQIVND. The CDR3 runs 17 residues from the cysteine to the phenylalanine. Left in the record is the CDR3 DNA by itself, 51 bases read in frame from the first base. Turning to this clone: Its binding antigen is unknown. No much larger clone is present one base from it, and per-base qualities are unavailable.

Donors were healthy HIV-negative adults with no recently reported acute infections or vaccinations. Every donor was a Caucasian adult residing in Nashville, Tennessee, USA. CD4+ T cells were enriched by magnetic negative selection, after which naive cells were positively selected on CD45RA and the negative fraction was taken as the memory subset. Blood was collected by leukapheresis, and PBMCs were isolated by Ficoll-Histopaque density gradient centrifugation and then cryopreserved in liquid nitrogen vapor phase. Analytical flow cytometry was used to check the purity and quantity of every magnetically sorted T cell population. Genomic DNA was isolated from each sorted fraction and quantified by UV absorbance on a Nanodrop 2000c.

This TCR derives from a woman younger than 45 in good health. Sample: naive CD4+ T cells sorted from blood. Sample cell subset or site, as interpreted from the label and publication: CD45RA+ positively selected. Here the chain combines TRBV19 and TRBJ2-1, with 8 central nucleotides matching TRBD2. The CDR3 protein sequence reads: CASTPRHSAGAWNEQFF. The nucleotide sequence reads TGTGCCAGTACCCCACGGCATTCAGCGGGGGCCTGGAATGAGCAGTTCTTC.